The present T cell receptor beta chain was sequenced within a study of beta chain features in type 1 diabetes. Study-wide background: Healthy donors, compared against patients, showed similar age, gender and cell yields. Investigators examined roughly 99,000,000 sorted cells across all samples. Whole-study results and caveats: In all four CD4+ subsets, TCRB CDR3 length was significantly, moderately reduced in type 1 diabetes. Sequencing the cDNA could make cells with high TCR expression show up more than they should. Whether HLA type affects TCRB rearrangement stayed undetermined in the present work.

What was sequenced were expressed TCRB transcripts, since all of the isolated RNA had been reverse transcribed. This table comes from immunoSEQ multiplex PCR, and its TCRdb copy is limited to in-frame clones, with some not included. The sample shows a few hundred thousand clones, roughly 25% of them seen only once. This clone was seen a handful of times. Its matching antigen is unknown. This CDR3 contains 13 residues. With 7 bases clipped from V and 8 bases from J, the junction kept 10 bases outside the gene matches. In germline, CDR1 is SQVTM, CDR2 ANQGSEA. Sequencing was carried out using naive CD4+ T cells from blood. The chain is built from TRBV29-1 and TRBJ1-4, with 7 bases aligning to TRBD1. This TCR was sampled from a woman in her twenties or thirties with type 1 diabetes. CDR3 residues: CSGSGGLGEKLFF. CDR3 sequence (DNA): TGCAGCGGTTCAGGGGGACTGGGAGAAAAACTGTTTTTT.